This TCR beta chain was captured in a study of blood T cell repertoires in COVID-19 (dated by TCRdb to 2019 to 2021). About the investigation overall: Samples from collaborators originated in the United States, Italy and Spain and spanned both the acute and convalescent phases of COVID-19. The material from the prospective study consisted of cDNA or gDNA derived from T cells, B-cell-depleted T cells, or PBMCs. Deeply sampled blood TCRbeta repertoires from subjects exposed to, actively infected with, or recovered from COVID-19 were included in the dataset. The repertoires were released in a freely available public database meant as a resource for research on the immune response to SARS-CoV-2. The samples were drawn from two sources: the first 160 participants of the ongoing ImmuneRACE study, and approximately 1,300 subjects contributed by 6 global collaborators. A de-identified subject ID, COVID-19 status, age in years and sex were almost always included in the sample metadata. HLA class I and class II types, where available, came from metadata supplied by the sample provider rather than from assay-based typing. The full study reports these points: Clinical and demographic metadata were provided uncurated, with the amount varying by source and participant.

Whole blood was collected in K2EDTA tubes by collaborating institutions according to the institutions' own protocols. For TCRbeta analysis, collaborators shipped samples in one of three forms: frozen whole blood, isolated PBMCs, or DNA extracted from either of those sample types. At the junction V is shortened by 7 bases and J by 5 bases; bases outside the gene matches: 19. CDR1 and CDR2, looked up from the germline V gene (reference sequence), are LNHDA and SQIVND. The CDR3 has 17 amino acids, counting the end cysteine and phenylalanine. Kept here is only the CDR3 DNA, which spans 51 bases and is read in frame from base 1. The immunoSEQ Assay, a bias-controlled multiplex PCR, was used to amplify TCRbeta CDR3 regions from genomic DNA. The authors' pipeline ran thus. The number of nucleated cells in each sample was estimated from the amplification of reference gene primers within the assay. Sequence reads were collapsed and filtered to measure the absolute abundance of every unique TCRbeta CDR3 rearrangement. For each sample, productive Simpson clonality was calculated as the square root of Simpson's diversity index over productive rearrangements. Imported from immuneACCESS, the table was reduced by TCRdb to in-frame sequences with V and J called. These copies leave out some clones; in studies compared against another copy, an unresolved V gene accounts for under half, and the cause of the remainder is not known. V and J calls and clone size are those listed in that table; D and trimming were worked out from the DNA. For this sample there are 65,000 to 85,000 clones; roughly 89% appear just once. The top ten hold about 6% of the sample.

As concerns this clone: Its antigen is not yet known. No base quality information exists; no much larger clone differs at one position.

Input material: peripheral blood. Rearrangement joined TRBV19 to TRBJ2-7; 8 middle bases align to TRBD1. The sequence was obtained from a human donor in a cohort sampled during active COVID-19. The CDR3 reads CASTPSSSQGASNEQYF. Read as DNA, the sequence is TGTGCCAGTACCCCTAGCTCCAGCCAGGGGGCCAGCAACGAGCAGTACTTC. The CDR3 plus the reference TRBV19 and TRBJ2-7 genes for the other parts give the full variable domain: DGGITQSPKYLFRKEGQNVTLSCEQNLNHDAMYWYRQDPGQGLRLIYYSQIVNDFQKGDIAEGYSVSREKKESFPLTVTSAQKNPTAFYLCASTPSSSQGASNEQYFGPGTRLTVT.